Sequencing of this T cell receptor beta chain was carried out in a study of shared clonotypes between healthy human individuals. TCRdb keeps only in-frame clones here, not all; method: immunoSEQ multiplex PCR. The sample consists of about 2.5 million clones, just under 95% of them appearing once. CD4+ cells yielded CD45RA+ naive and CD45RA-negative memory subsets. Study-level findings and limits: Clonotype sharing among donors likely depends on sequencing depth. Even with large depth, rarefaction showed that sorted-subset sequencing was incomplete. Sampling covered nothing but blood. Tissue TCR repertoires likely differ from those found in blood.

With regard to this clone: Its antigen is not identified. Other nucleotide sequences from this sample produce the same CDR3.

This sequence was found in a man aged 18 to 30 in good health. Some clones in this sample may be carry-over from other donors' samples. The source material was naive CD4+ T cells from PBMCs. Described subset: CD45RA+ positively selected.

CDR3 bases: TGTGCCAGCAGCTTAGTTGGGGGCGGGGGTCAGCCCCAGCATTTT. It translates to CASSLVGGGGQPQHF. The chain joins TRBV11-2 to TRBJ1-5; a weak D match, TRBD1 (6 bases). CDR1 and CDR2 (germline): SGHAT, FQNNGV. Trimming took 1 base from V and 6 from J, leaving 13 bases between them. The CDR3 has 15 amino acids.